These T cell receptor beta chains were read from a single sample in a study of T cells in Graves' hyperthyroidism and ophthalmopathy. From the multiplex PCR reads, TCRdb called clonotypes with MiXCR, one entry per CDR3 protein. The sample consists of hundreds of thousands of distinct CDR3 sequences, about 15% of them appearing once. The sequencing input was blood. These receptors came from a woman under 40 with Graves' hyperthyroidism. The conserved cysteine and the conserved F or W are not part of the CDR3 here.

>TRBV25-1|TRBJ1-1
ASSDLGTPTEAF
>TRBV5-1|TRBJ2-1
ASSLGPQVLSERAGEQF
>TRBV4-1|TRBJ2-3
ASSHAGTGGTDTQY
>TRBV28|TRBJ1-6
ATRDLNSPLH
>TRBV20-1|TRBJ2-1
SALLWNEQF
>TRBV12-3/TRBV12-4|TRBJ2-1
ASSLKAGTAEQF
>TRBV30|TRBJ2-7
AWSGGLAGGYEQY
>TRBV20-1|TRBJ2-1
RLPKEHYGEQF
>TRBV30|TRBJ1-5
AWSSRTGNQPQH
>TRBV24-1|TRBJ1-5
ATSDSRTVGSNQPQH
>TRBV3-1|TRBJ1-5
ASSQTANQPQH
>TRBV14|TRBJ1-5
ASSQGIGQPQH
>TRBV4-3|TRBJ2-1
ASSPRGSWVEQF
>TRBV11-3|TRBJ2-2
ASTQGGLAGLLPHTGELF
>TRBV29-1|TRBJ1-5
SVEVVSNQPQH
>TRBV6-1|TRBJ1-5
ASSVMREWNQPQH
>TRBV6-6|TRBJ2-2
ASSYKNTGELF
>TRBV10-3|TRBJ2-1
AISRGSGTNEQF
>TRBV13|TRBJ1-2
ASSRQGGYGYT
>TRBV5-1|TRBJ2-3
ASSLVRDCTDTQY
>TRBV11-2|TRBJ2-4
ASSPAKNIQY
>TRBV20-1|TRBJ2-7
SAMASGSPTYEQY
>TRBV3-1|TRBJ1-3
ASSQVVRGTIY
>TRBV29-1|TRBJ1-2
SVPHFNGYT